This is a list of T cell receptor beta chains from one sample in a study of blood T cells in healthy people across ages. TCRdb re-called the 5' RACE reads through MiXCR, storing one row per CDR3 protein. In the table there are about 1.4 million distinct CDR3 sequences, approximately 59% of which are singletons. The sequencing sample was made of blood. The receptors originated from a man in his late teens or twenties in good health. Both conserved end residues are part of each CDR3. D genes are given only for firm matches. Rows may omit the clone size; those that give it use once, few, many or a size class.

CDR3nt | CDR3aa | j_gene | v_gene | abundance | d_gene
TGCAGCGTTTCCGGGACAGACCCCTACGAGCAGTACTTC | CSVSGTDPYEQYF | TRBJ2-7 | TRBV29-1 | NA | TRBD1
TGCGCCAGCAGCAGCCCACAGGAAAGGCGGACTGAAGCTTTCTTT | CASSSPQERRTEAFF | TRBJ1-1 | TRBV5-1 | NA | NA
TGTGCCAGCAGACGTACCCCTCCATTTAAGGCGGCAGATACGCAGTATTTT | CASRRTPPFKAADTQYF | TRBJ2-3 | TRBV28 | few | NA
TGCGCCAGCAGTGGACAGGGGGCCCAGCCCCAGCATTTT | CASSGQGAQPQHF | TRBJ1-5 | TRBV10-2 | NA | TRBD1
TGTGCCATCAGTCTGGGAGGTAGCGGTAATGAGCAGTTCTTC | CAISLGGSGNEQFF | TRBJ2-1 | TRBV10-3 | NA | NA
TGTGCCAGCAGTGGAACAGGGCCCCGCTACGAGCAGTACTTC | CASSGTGPRYEQYF | TRBJ2-7 | TRBV6-2/TRBV6-3 | NA | NA
TGTGCCAGTATGACCGCGACAGGGGCTTACGGTCAGCCCCAGCATTTT | CASMTATGAYGQPQHF | TRBJ1-5 | TRBV19 | NA | TRBD1
TGTGCCAGCAGTGAATCCCGGCTGGGAAGGAGCTCCTACGAGCAGTACTTC | CASSESRLGRSSYEQYF | TRBJ2-7 | TRBV25-1 | few | NA
TGTGCCAGCAGTTTACTCTCGACAGTAAACTATGGCTACACCTTC | CASSLLSTVNYGYTF | TRBJ1-2 | TRBV27 | NA | NA
TGCAGTGCTACAGTAACTAGCGGGCAGTTCTTC | CSATVTSGQFF | TRBJ2-1 | TRBV20-1 | NA | TRBD2
TGTGCCAGCAGACTAACAGGTGAAACTGAAGCTTTCTTT | CASRLTGETEAFF | TRBJ1-1 | TRBV6-2/TRBV6-3 | NA | NA
TGTGCCAGCAGCCTCCAGGAGTTCCAAGAGACCCAGTACTTC | CASSLQEFQETQYF | TRBJ2-5 | TRBV7-9 | NA | NA
TGTGCCAGCAGTTTCGTATCCCCGTGGACGCAGTATTTT | CASSFVSPWTQYF | TRBJ2-3 | TRBV12-3/TRBV12-4 | few | NA
TGCAGTGCTAGCGGCGGGGGGCCCTCCACGCCTTACAATGAGCAGTACTTC | CSASGGGPSTPYNEQYF | TRBJ2-7 | TRBV20-1 | NA | TRBD2
TGTGCCAGCAGTTACTCAGGGGTGGGCACTGAAGCTTTCTTT | CASSYSGVGTEAFF | TRBJ1-1 | TRBV6-6 | NA | NA
TGTGCCAGCAGCCCGACAGGGGGTGAGCAGTACTTC | CASSPTGGEQYF | TRBJ2-7 | TRBV7-9 | many | TRBD1